A selection of T cell receptor beta chains follows, all from one sample in a study of blood T cell repertoires in COVID-19. TCRdb's table, derived via immunoSEQ multiplex PCR, lists solely in-frame clones and lacks some. The repertoire holds fewer than 50,000 clones, with about 80% as singletons. The sample was peripheral blood. The receptors derive from a man between 65 and 85 years old with acute or convalescent COVID-19. CDR3s include the opening cysteine and the closing phenylalanine or tryptophan. The D gene is left open where the match is weak. Size is omitted from some rows. Given values are once, few, many or a class for expanded clones.

clone_size d_call j_call v_call cdr3_nt cdr3_aa
NA TRBD2 TRBJ2-5 TRBV6-1 TGTGCCAGCAGTGAAGCGCTCGCGGGAGGCGTGGAGACCCAGTACTTC CASSEALAGGVETQYF
NA NA TRBJ2-2 TRBV6-5 TGTGCCAGCAGTTACGGGCCTTCGAACACCGGGGAGCTGTTTTTT CASSYGPSNTGELFF
NA TRBD2 TRBJ2-5 TRBV11-3 TGTGCCAGCAGCTTAGATGGTAAAATCCAGCGGGAGAGACACTTC CASSLDGKIQRERHF
NA TRBD2 TRBJ2-7 TRBV5-1 TGCGCCAGCAGCTTGGCGGGGGGAACCTACGAGCAGTACTTC CASSLAGGTYEQYF
few NA TRBJ1-1 TRBV9 TGTGCCAGCAGCGTAACAGGGAACACTGAAGCTTTCTTT CASSVTGNTEAFF
NA TRBD2 TRBJ2-1 TRBV7-8 TGTGCCAGCAGCCTCAGCGGGGGGGCCGTCTACAATGAGCAGTTCTTC CASSLSGGAVYNEQFF
NA NA TRBJ2-5 TRBV7-9 TGTGCCAGCAGCTTGTTGGCTAGCAGTTACCAAGAGACCCAGTACTTC CASSLLASSYQETQYF
NA NA TRBJ2-5 TRBV25-1 TGTGCCAGCAGTGCCGCCCTTGCGGGGGCGGAGACCCAGTACTTC CASSAALAGAETQYF
NA TRBD1 TRBJ2-7 TRBV30 TGTGCCTACGGGACAGGAGCCGGGGAGCAGTACTTC CAYGTGAGEQYF
NA NA TRBJ2-7 TRBV6-6 TGTGCCAGCAACTCTCGGGGAGGAAGCTCCTACGAGCAGTACTTC CASNSRGGSSYEQYF
NA TRBD2 TRBJ2-5 TRBV4-2 TGTGCCAGCAGCCAAGAGAGCGGGGGGTTCCTTCAGGGCGGGGAGACCCAGTACTTC CASSQESGGFLQGGETQYF
NA NA TRBJ1-1 TRBV11-2 TGTGCCAGCAGTTTGCCTACGGAGAGGCCTGAAGCTTTCTTT CASSLPTERPEAFF
few NA TRBJ2-2 TRBV30 TGTGCCTGGAGTGTACACGGACAGAACACCGGGGAGCTGTTTTTT CAWSVHGQNTGELFF
few NA TRBJ1-1 TRBV2 TGTGCCAGCAGTTTAAGACAGACGAACACTGAAGCTTTCTTT CASSLRQTNTEAFF
NA NA TRBJ2-5 TRBV4-2 TGTGCCAGCAGTCGCGACTGGAAAGGAGAGACCCAGTACTTC CASSRDWKGETQYF
NA TRBD1 TRBJ1-2 TRBV3-1/TRBV3-2 TGTGCCAGCAGCCAGGGCACAGGGGGTGGCTACACCTTC CASSQGTGGGYTF
once NA TRBJ1-1 TRBV15 TGTGCCACCAGCGCCAGGGCTTCCACTGAAGCTTTCTTT CATSARASTEAFF
NA NA TRBJ2-3 TRBV5-8 TGTGCCAGCAGCCCCCTCAGGGGCTCAGCAGATACGCAGTATTTT CASSPLRGSADTQYF
NA TRBD1 TRBJ2-7 TRBV15 TGTGCCACCAGCAGAGAGACAGGGACCTTCGAGCAGTACTTC CATSRETGTFEQYF
NA TRBD2 TRBJ2-7 TRBV4-1 TGCGCCAGCAGCCAAGTGTCTAGCGGGGGCTCCTACGAGCAGTACTTC CASSQVSSGGSYEQYF
NA NA TRBJ1-6 TRBV12-3/TRBV12-4 TGTGCCAGCAGTTCGGACTGGGATTCACCCCTCCACTTT CASSSDWDSPLHF
NA TRBD2 TRBJ2-3 TRBV4-1 TGCGCCAGCAGCGGGTCTGGGCGGGAGACCACAGATACGCAGTATTTT CASSGSGRETTDTQYF
NA TRBD1 TRBJ2-4 TRBV28 TGTGCCAGCAGTCCCCAGCCGACAGGGGCGGGCAACATTCAGTACTTC CASSPQPTGAGNIQYF
NA NA TRBJ2-7 TRBV10-3 TGTGCCATCACCCCAGACAGTACCTACGAGCAGTACTTC CAITPDSTYEQYF
few NA TRBJ1-1 TRBV19 TGTGCCAGTAGTACCCCGGGGTTGAACACTGAAGCTTTCTTT CASSTPGLNTEAFF
NA TRBD1 TRBJ2-1 TRBV9 TGTGCCAGCAGCTCAACAGGGACAGGGGATGTAGCTTTCTTC CASSSTGTGDVAFF
NA NA TRBJ1-1 TRBV19 TGTGCCAGTATCCTCAGTGGTGTCAAGAACACTGAAGCTTTCTTT CASILSGVKNTEAFF
NA NA TRBJ1-1 TRBV7-8 TGTGCCAGCAGCTTAGGTGTGGACAGAGAAGCTTTCTTT CASSLGVDREAFF